The 28 T cell receptor beta chains listed next were all sequenced from one sample in a study of T cells in Graves' hyperthyroidism and ophthalmopathy. Regions amplified from RNA transcripts were the TCR beta CDR3 regions. When the TCR CDR3 underwent first-round RT-PCR, the HTBI primer set was used. TCRdb analysed the multiplex PCR reads with MiXCR anew, one entry per CDR3 protein. The sample lists roughly 350,000 distinct CDR3 sequences, more than 11% occurring once. Sequencing was carried out using blood. The source of these receptors is a woman under 40 with Graves' hyperthyroidism.

This clonotype has at least ten counts. The chain links TRBV9 to TRBJ1-5, with D perhaps TRBD1 (5 bases). V was shortened by 3 bases and J by 2 bases, with 6 bases between the two germline ends. The CDR3 loop spans 13 amino acids. CDR1 is SGDLS and CDR2 is YYNGEE in the germline V gene. The CDR3 nucleotides are TGTGCCAGCAGCGGGGGGGGCAATCAGCCCCAGCATTTT. It is translated as CASSGGGNQPQHF.

The rearrangement links TRBV6-1 to TRBJ2-7; D is unclear. CDR3 length: 11 amino acids. Trimming removed 8 bases at V and 6 bases at J, with 11 bases between. Germline V gives CDR1 MNHNS, CDR2 SASEGT. The CDR3 loop is CASSWRSEQYF. In nucleotides, the CDR3 is TGTGCCAGCTCCTGGCGGTCCGAGCAGTACTTC.

The J gene is TRBJ2-7, the V gene TRBV27; no clear D. Germline-derived CDR1 and CDR2 are MNHEY and SMNVEV (reference sequence). This CDR3 comprises 11 residues. Deletions cut 7 bases from V and 7 bases from J, with 11 bases between. The CDR3 loop is CASIRGREQYF. CDR3 nucleotide sequence: TGTGCCAGCATCCGAGGACGAGAGCAGTACTTC.

This clonotype occurred many times. The rearrangement uses TRBV28 and TRBJ2-1; D unresolved. V was cut by 4 bases and J by 0 bases, with 10 bases left in between. Germline lookup yields CDR1 MDHEN and CDR2 SYDVKM. The CDR3 sequence is 15 residues long. The CDR3 protein is CASSYQRFSYNEQFF. Written as DNA, the CDR3 is TGTGCCAGCAGTTACCAGCGATTCTCCTACAATGAGCAGTTCTTC.

This clonotype was seen many times. V usage is TRBV27 and J usage is TRBJ2-1; 7 bases map to TRBD1. The CDR3 has 16 residues. V was clipped by 6 bases and J by 0 bases; unmatched bases: 8. Germline V gives CDR1 MNHEY, CDR2 SMNVEV (reference sequence). CDR3 DNA sequence: TGTGCCAGCAGCCCAGACAGGGCGCACTCCTACAATGAGCAGTTCTTC. This gives the protein CASSPDRAHSYNEQFF.

This clonotype was recorded a few times. The chain links TRBV13 to TRBJ1-4; D gene uncertain. V lost 2 bases and J 8 bases, leaving 12 bases between the germline ends. The germline V gene encodes CDR1 PRHDT and CDR2 FYEKMQ (reference sequence). The CDR3 sequence is 14 residues long. The DNA of the CDR3 is TGTGCCAGCAGCTTATTAGCGGAGAAGGAAAAACTGTTTTTT. Its protein product is CASSLLAEKEKLFF.

In the case of this clonotype: Without the conserved terminal phenylalanine or tryptophan, this CDR3 likely stems from a read error. The chain recombines TRBV6-1 with TRBJ1-6; 10 nucleotides align to TRBD1. The junction had 7 bases not matched to a gene; V was cut back by 6 bases and J by 8 bases. This CDR3 has 15 residues. CDR1 and CDR2 from the germline V gene are MNHNS and SASEGT. The CDR3 loop is CASSSYGQGDSPLHL. CDR3 coding DNA: TGTGCCAGCAGCAGTTATGGACAGGGGGATTCACCCCTCCACCTT.

This clonotype has at least ten counts. The genes are TRBV7-2 and TRBJ2-1; D might be TRBD1 or TRBD2, each matching 5 bases. CDR1 and CDR2 (germline): SGHTA, FQGNSA. CDR3 length equals 12 residues. V dropped 7 bases and J dropped 7 bases, with 11 bases sitting between them. The CDR3 DNA reads TGTGCCAGCAACAATTGGGGGAATGAGCAGTTCTTC. Amino acids: CASNNWGNEQFF.

Only a few counts were recorded for this clonotype. The chain is built from TRBV25-1 and TRBJ1-2, with D uncertain. The V end was cut by 1 base, the J end by 5 bases, with 11 bases between. The germline V gene has CDR1 MGHDK and CDR2 SYGVNS. The CDR3 is 14 amino acids. This CDR3 reads CASSEFLFPYGYTF. CDR3 nucleotides: TGTGCCAGCAGTGAATTTTTGTTTCCTTATGGCTACACCTTC.

The chain carries TRBV19 and TRBJ1-2; maybe TRBD1 (5 bases). The CDR3 loop spans 16 amino acids. Germline V lookup: CDR1 LNHDA, CDR2 SQIVND (reference sequence). V lost 1 base and J lost 6, with 18 bases in between. The CDR3 sequence is CASSIVFGRGVDGYTF. The DNA of the CDR3 is TGTGCCAGTAGTATAGTCTTCGGGAGGGGAGTCGATGGCTACACCTTC. The full variable domain, its missing parts supplied by reference TRBV19 and TRBJ1-2, is DGGITQSPKYLFRKEGQNVTLSCEQNLNHDAMYWYRQDPGQGLRLIYYSQIVNDFQKGDIAEGYSVSREKKESFPLTVTSAQKNPTAFYLCASSIVFGRGVDGYTFGSGTRLTVV.

This clonotype was detected ten times or more. The chain couples TRBV27 to TRBJ1-5; 9 bases align to TRBD1. Losses at the gene ends were 4 bases for V and 4 bases for J; bases not matched to a gene: 5. The CDR3 is 15 amino acids. The germline gives CDR1 MNHEY, CDR2 SMNVEV (reference sequence). CDR3 region: CASSSTDRGNQPQHF. CDR3 nucleotides: TGTGCCAGCAGTTCGACCGACAGGGGGAATCAGCCCCAGCATTTT.

This clonotype has just a few counts. The J gene is TRBJ2-1, the V gene TRBV18, with TRBD2 matching 10 bases. Germline V gene data show CDR1 as KGHSH and CDR2 as LQKENI. CDR3 length: 15 residues. Unmatched junction bases numbered 8, after V lost 5 bases and J lost 7 bases. CDR3: CASSSLAGMGNEQFF. The CDR3 bases are TGTGCCAGCTCATCACTAGCGGGAATGGGGAATGAGCAGTTCTTC.

The rearrangement joins TRBV20-1 to TRBJ2-3; D not certain. Germline CDR1 reads DFQATT; CDR2 reads SNEGSKA (reference sequence). V lost 0 bases and J 0 bases, leaving 7 bases between the germline ends. CDR3 length equals 14 residues. The CDR3 protein is CSARDSLSTDTQYF. In DNA form, the CDR3 reads TGCAGTGCTAGAGACAGCCTTAGCACAGATACGCAGTATTTT.

This clonotype was found many times. J is TRBJ1-2 and V is TRBV6-2 or TRBV6-3, with D possibly TRBD1 on 5 matching bases. Germline loops: CDR1 MNHEY, CDR2 SVGEGT. This CDR3 spans 12 amino acids. V lost 6 bases and J 7 bases, leaving 12 bases between the germline ends. Here the CDR3 DNA reads TGTGCCAGCAGACCCCAGGGAAGTGGCTACACCTTC. Residues: CASRPQGSGYTF.

Many counts were recorded for this clonotype. The chain joins TRBV12-3 or TRBV12-4 to TRBJ2-3; 10 bases line up with TRBD2. There are 16 residues in the CDR3. With 6 bases clipped from V and 4 bases from J, the junction kept 10 bases outside the gene matches. Here the CDR3 DNA reads TGTGCCAGCAGCATCAGACTAGCGGGTTTTTCAGATACGCAGTATTTT. It codes for CASSIRLAGFSDTQYF.

This clonotype was seen more than once but under ten times. Just one base apart from a much larger clone, this may be a read error. The rearrangement links TRBV6-1 to TRBJ2-7; D not resolved. The CDR3 is made up of 11 amino acids. The V end was cut by 3 bases, the J end by 5 bases, with 5 bases between. Germline CDR1 MNHNS, CDR2 SASEGT. The CDR3 region has the DNA TGTGCCAGCAGTGATTTGGACGAGCAGTACTTC. This translates into CASSDLDEQYF.

The sample holds many counts of this clonotype. V and J are TRBV20-1 and TRBJ2-5; tentatively, D is TRBD1 or TRBD2 (5 bases each). V was trimmed by 3 bases and J by 4 bases, leaving 15 bases between them. This CDR3 spans 14 amino acids. The germline V gene has CDR1 DFQATT and CDR2 SNEGSKA (reference sequence). As DNA, the CDR3 is TGCAGTGCTAGCGGTTTTGGGACGGGAGAGACCCAGTACTTC. Its protein is CSASGFGTGETQYF.

This clonotype was recorded at least ten times. The rearrangement joins TRBV7-9 to TRBJ2-7, with 8 bases identical to TRBD2. The CDR3 runs 17 residues. The J segment lost 4 bases and the V segment lost 5 bases, leaving 16 bases of the junction unmatched. Germline V gene lookup returns CDR1 SEHNR and CDR2 FQNEAQ (reference sequence). The CDR3 region is CASSLEGGGRSPYEQYF. In DNA, the CDR3 is TGTGCCAGCAGCCTAGAGGGTGGCGGGAGGTCCCCTTACGAGCAGTACTTC.

The chain couples TRBV5-8 to TRBJ2-7; 8 bases match TRBD2. This CDR3 contains 14 residues. V trimming: 4 bases; J trimming: 3 bases; junction bases outside the gene matches: 6. The germline V gene encodes CDR1 SGHTS and CDR2 YDEGEE. CDR3 sequence reads: CASSPRGGDYEQYF. As DNA, the CDR3 is TGTGCCAGCAGCCCCCGGGGGGGGGACTACGAGCAGTACTTC.

Written as DNA, the CDR3 is TGCGCCAGCAGCCACAGGAGGAACACTGAAGCTTTCTTT. This encodes CASSHRRNTEAFF. The chain carries TRBV4-1 and TRBJ1-1; D is uncertain. Trimming shortened V by 3 bases and J by 1 base, and 6 bases separated the two germline ends. There are 13 residues in the CDR3. Germline V gene data show CDR1 as MGHRA and CDR2 as YSYEKL.

This clonotype was found a few times. This chain uses TRBV7-3 with TRBJ2-3, with D uncertain. Trimming took off 5 bases at V and 0 bases at J, with 15 bases between the two ends. CDR3 length equals 16 residues. From germline, CDR1 is SGHTA and CDR2 FQGTGA. The CDR3 DNA reads as TGTGCCAGCAGCCCCCGAGGACCCGGTAGCACAGATACGCAGTATTTT. It yields the protein CASSPRGPGSTDTQYF.

Many counts were recorded for this clonotype. The rearrangement uses TRBV11-2 and TRBJ2-7; TRBD2 aligns across 14 bases. Germline values: CDR1 SGHAT, CDR2 FQNNGV. This CDR3 comprises 15 residues. The V and J ends lost 5 bases and 6 bases, in that order; junction bases with no gene match: 6. In DNA form, the CDR3 reads TGTGCCAGCAGCCCTCCGGGACTAGCGGGAGCCGAGCAGTACTTC. This sequence encodes CASSPPGLAGAEQYF.

This clonotype occurred a few times. The final CDR3 position lacks the conserved phenylalanine or tryptophan, pointing to a likely read error. The V and J genes are TRBV2 and TRBJ1-1; D gene ambiguous. Germline CDR1 SNHLY, CDR2 FYNNEI. V was cut by 9 bases and J by 1 base, with 6 bases left in between. This CDR3 region has 11 residues. The CDR3 nucleotides are TGTGCCAGGAAAAGGAACACTGAAGCTTTCTCT. Translation: CARKRNTEAFS.

At least ten counts were recorded for this clonotype. This chain joins TRBV11-2 and TRBJ2-3; 7 nucleotides align to TRBD2. CDR3 length equals 14 residues. Germline V gives CDR1 SGHAT, CDR2 FQNNGV. The J segment lost 3 bases and the V segment lost 3 bases, leaving 3 bases of the junction unmatched. The CDR3 bases are TGTGCCAGCAGCTTGGGGGGGTGGACAGATACGCAGTATTTT. Its translation: CASSLGGWTDTQYF.

This clonotype occurred a few times. The chain couples TRBV19 to TRBJ2-7; 8 nucleotides align to TRBD1. CDR1 and CDR2 (germline): LNHDA, SQIVND (reference sequence). V shed 4 bases, J shed 5 bases, and the junction held 7 bases outside the gene matches. The CDR3 contains 14 residues. The DNA of the CDR3 is TGTGCCAGTAGTAGCGGACAGGGTGTGAACGAGCAGTACTTC. As protein: CASSSGQGVNEQYF.

V gene TRBV12-3 or TRBV12-4 combines with J gene TRBJ2-7; possibly TRBD1 or TRBD2 for D (5 bases each). V dropped 3 bases and J dropped 7 bases, with 19 bases sitting between them. This CDR3 comprises 15 residues. CDR3 loop: CASSFQGKRSGEQYF. DNA for the CDR3: TGTGCCAGCAGTTTCCAGGGCAAGCGGTCGGGGGAGCAGTACTTC.

This clonotype was seen at least ten times. The chain links TRBV3-1 to TRBJ2-7; D might be TRBD1 (5 bases). Germline CDR1 LGHDT, CDR2 YNNKEL (reference sequence). The CDR3 length is 13 residues. The germline V and J ends were trimmed by 4 bases and 4 bases, with 11 bases remaining between them. The CDR3 DNA sequence: TGTGCCAGCAGCCGGCAGGGTAGGTACGAGCAGTACTTC. Translating it yields CASSRQGRYEQYF.

A few counts support this clonotype. This sequence joins TRBV7-9 and TRBJ2-7; the D gene could be TRBD1 or TRBD2 (7 bases each). Germline lookup yields CDR1 SEHNR and CDR2 FQNEAQ (reference sequence). V shed 5 bases and J shed 5 bases, with 19 bases lying between them. The CDR3 totals 15 residues. CDR3: CASSPQGGGYDEQYF. The CDR3 coding sequence is TGTGCCAGCAGCCCCCAGGGGGGGGGCTACGACGAGCAGTACTTC.